What follows are 21 T cell receptor beta chains derived from one specimen sequenced in a study of blood T cell repertoires in COVID-19. TCRdb keeps only in-frame clones here, not all; method: immunoSEQ multiplex PCR. The table includes 360,000 or so clones, 88% detected once. Material for sequencing was PBMCs or T cells enriched from blood (not recorded which). Every receptor here comes from a woman aged 30 to 39 who had been exposed to COVID-19.

V usage is TRBV6-1 and J usage is TRBJ1-1; D is undetermined. The CDR3 is 16 residues long. In germline, CDR1 is MNHNS, CDR2 SASEGT. V was clipped by 2 bases and J by 5 bases, with 18 bases between them. CDR3 protein: CASSEPGPGGETEAFF. CDR3 nucleotide sequence: TGTGCCAGCAGTGAACCGGGCCCCGGCGGGGAAACTGAAGCTTTCTTT.

The rearrangement uses TRBV18 and TRBJ1-1; 8 bases map to TRBD1. The CDR3 has 15 residues. Germline trimming cut 3 bases from V and 2 bases from J; bases unmatched to any gene: 5. Germline V CDR1 and CDR2: KGHSH, LQKENI. The CDR3 DNA reads TGTGCCAGCTCACCCATGCAGGGGGCTAACACTGAAGCTTTCTTT. Its translation is CASSPMQGANTEAFF. Drawing the rest from reference TRBV18 and TRBJ1-1, the complete variable domain is NAGVMQNPRHLVRRRGQEARLRCSPMKGHSHVYWYRQLPEEGLKFMVYLQKENIIDESGMPKERFSAEFPKEGPSILRIQQVVRGDSAAYFCASSPMQGANTEAFFGQGTRLTVV.

The J gene is TRBJ1-2, the V gene TRBV20-1, with a possible D match to TRBD1 (6 bases). The germline V and J ends were trimmed by 3 bases and 0 bases, with 8 bases remaining between them. The CDR3 has 13 amino acids. Germline-derived CDR1 and CDR2 are DFQATT and SNEGSKA (reference sequence). CDR3: CSASGQTNYGYTF. DNA for the CDR3: TGCAGTGCTAGTGGACAGACTAACTATGGCTACACCTTC.

The rearrangement uses TRBV28 and TRBJ1-5; 7 nucleotides agree with TRBD1. Trimming at V came to 5 bases and at J to 7 bases, leaving 8 bases not matched to a gene. The CDR3 length is 14 residues. Germline V lookup: CDR1 MDHEN, CDR2 SYDVKM. Written as DNA, the CDR3 is TGTGCCAGCAGTCCCGAACAGGGGTCCCAGCCCCAGCATTTT. It is translated as CASSPEQGSQPQHF.

This clone was picked up one time. The rearrangement uses TRBV19 and TRBJ2-1; 10 bases line up with TRBD2. V was pared by 8 bases and J by 3 bases, with 7 bases of the junction left unmatched. Germline values: CDR1 LNHDA, CDR2 SQIVND (reference sequence). CDR3 size: 15 residues. Here the CDR3 reads CASSRLAGRYNEQFF. The CDR3 DNA reads TGTGCCAGTTCCCGACTAGCGGGTCGCTACAATGAGCAGTTCTTC.

The chain recombines TRBV27 with TRBJ2-7; TRBD2 matches at 9 bases. V trimming: 4 bases; J trimming: 1 base; junction bases outside the gene matches: 5. The CDR3 spans 15 residues. Germline-derived CDR1 and CDR2 are MNHEY and SMNVEV (reference sequence). CDR3 in amino acids: CASSSWLAGSYEQYF. The CDR3 coding sequence is TGTGCCAGCAGTTCATGGCTAGCGGGGTCCTACGAGCAGTACTTC.

V and J are TRBV18 and TRBJ2-1; 9 positions match TRBD2. The CDR3 has 15 amino acids. CDR1 and CDR2 from the germline V gene are KGHSH and LQKENI. Losses at the gene ends were 5 bases for V and 1 base for J; bases not matched to a gene: 3. CDR3 sequence: CASSFSGSSYNEQFF. CDR3 coding DNA: TGTGCCAGCTCATTTAGCGGGAGTTCCTACAATGAGCAGTTCTTC.

This chain uses TRBV15 with TRBJ2-7; D remains ambiguous. The V gene's germline CDR1 is LNHNV and CDR2 YYDKDF (reference sequence). The germline V and J ends were trimmed by 1 base and 4 bases, with 11 bases remaining between them. The CDR3 consists of 14 residues. CDR3 protein: CATSRGSFAYEQYF. CDR3 sequence (DNA): TGTGCCACCAGCAGAGGTAGCTTTGCTTACGAGCAGTACTTC.

The genes are TRBV28 and TRBJ2-1; 7 bases fit TRBD2. V was clipped by 0 bases and J by 5 bases; unmatched bases: 7. The CDR3 extends over 16 amino acids. Germline V CDR1 and CDR2: MDHEN, SYDVKM. As DNA, the CDR3 is TGTGCCAGCAGTTTATGGACTAGCCTATTGAACAATGAGCAGTTCTTC. Translation gives CASSLWTSLLNNEQFF.

The V and J genes are TRBV7-3 and TRBJ2-3; a possible D gene is TRBD2 (6 bases). The CDR3 runs to 19 residues. The V end lost 2 bases, the J end lost 3 bases, and 24 bases lay between the germline ends. Per the germline V gene, CDR1 is SGHTA and CDR2 is FQGTGA. The CDR3 spells CASSLDPSQSGRRTDTQYF. The CDR3 region has the DNA TGTGCCAGCAGCTTAGACCCTAGCCAGAGTGGGAGGAGGACAGATACGCAGTATTTT.

The chain carries TRBV4-2 and TRBJ2-2; 14 bases are shared with TRBD2. Germline-derived CDR1 and CDR2 are LGHNA and YNFKEQ. This CDR3 region has 19 residues. The ends lost 0 bases at V and 3 bases at J; junction bases unmatched: 6. This CDR3 reads CASSQDLWGLAGDTGELFF. DNA of the CDR3: TGTGCCAGCAGCCAAGATCTCTGGGGACTAGCGGGAGACACCGGGGAGCTGTTTTTT.

The chain is built from TRBV11-2 and TRBJ1-2; TRBD1 matches 10 bases. V lost 4 bases, J lost 8 bases, and 4 bases stayed unmatched. Germline lookup yields CDR1 SGHAT and CDR2 FQNNGV. The CDR3 extends over 13 amino acids. This chain's CDR3 is CASSSDRGIGYTF. DNA of the CDR3: TGTGCCAGCAGCTCGGACAGGGGGATAGGCTACACCTTC.

The chain is built from TRBV7-3 and TRBJ2-1, with TRBD2 matching over 7 bases. The CDR3 length is 15 residues. CDR1 is SGHTA and CDR2 is FQGTGA in the germline V gene. V shed 6 bases, J shed 7 bases, and the junction held 12 bases outside the gene matches. The CDR3 bases are TGTGCCAGCAGGAGGGGCGGGAGCGGTAGTAATGAGCAGTTCTTC. It encodes CASRRGGSGSNEQFF.

J is TRBJ1-4 and V is TRBV5-1; TRBD1 aligns across 7 bases. This CDR3 spans 14 amino acids. Germline assignment: CDR1 SGHRS and CDR2 YFSETQ. The ends lost 4 bases at V and 8 bases at J; junction bases unmatched: 8. As DNA, the CDR3 is TGCGCCAGCAGCGTATCAGCGACAGGGGAAAAACTGTTTTTT. It encodes CASSVSATGEKLFF.

This chain links TRBV5-1 with TRBJ2-7; 9 bases align to TRBD2. The CDR3 contains 14 residues. CDR1 SGHRS and CDR2 YFSETQ come from the germline V gene. V lost 1 base to trimming and J lost 4 bases; unmatched junction nucleotides: 3. The CDR3 spells CASSLYSGSYEQYF. CDR3 in DNA: TGCGCCAGCAGCTTGTATAGCGGGAGTTACGAGCAGTACTTC.

The genes are TRBV3-1 (or the pseudogene TRBV3-2) and TRBJ2-1, with 10 bases aligning to TRBD2. CDR1 and CDR2 from the germline V gene are LGHDT and YNNKEL (reference sequence). V trimming: 3 bases; J trimming: 7 bases; junction bases outside the gene matches: 6. The CDR3 has 15 amino acids. The CDR3 bases are TGTGCCAGCAGCCAGCCTAGCGGGAGTATTAATGAGCAGTTCTTC. As protein: CASSQPSGSINEQFF.

The sample holds one count of this clone. This chain joins TRBV28 and TRBJ1-1; D is possibly TRBD1 (5 bases). The CDR3 is made up of 14 amino acids. The V end was cut by 3 bases, the J end by 1 base, with 9 bases between. From germline, CDR1 is MDHEN and CDR2 SYDVKM. The CDR3 spells CASSFDRKNTEAFF. The CDR3 bases are TGTGCCAGCAGTTTCGACAGAAAGAACACTGAAGCTTTCTTT.

V gene TRBV28 combines with J gene TRBJ2-7, with 9 bases fitting TRBD1. CDR3 length: 15 residues. The V gene end was trimmed by 5 bases and the J gene end by 4 bases; junction bases not matched to a gene: 9. Per germline, CDR1 MDHEN and CDR2 SYDVKM. The CDR3 here is CASSSPGQGKYEQYF. The CDR3 DNA sequence: TGTGCCAGCAGTAGCCCGGGACAGGGAAAATACGAGCAGTACTTC.

The rearrangement joins TRBV19 to TRBJ2-7, with 9 nucleotides matching TRBD1. Germline-derived CDR1 and CDR2 are LNHDA and SQIVND (reference sequence). The length of the CDR3 is 14 residues. The junction had 4 bases not matched to a gene; V was cut back by 5 bases and J by 2 bases. CDR3 amino acids: CASSLRDRAYEQYF. The CDR3 coding sequence is TGTGCCAGTAGTCTCCGGGACAGGGCCTACGAGCAGTACTTC.

The chain couples TRBV28 to TRBJ1-2; unclear D gene. The germline gives CDR1 MDHEN, CDR2 SYDVKM. The CDR3 totals 15 residues. Trimming cost V 4 bases and J 1 base, with 13 bases left between them. Here the CDR3 reads CASSYHSGFNYGYTF. As DNA, the CDR3 is TGTGCCAGCAGTTATCACAGCGGATTTAACTATGGCTACACCTTC.

Turning to this clone: This sample includes further DNA sequences coding for the same CDR3. The chain couples TRBV7-3 to TRBJ2-1; 12 nucleotides agree with TRBD2. CDR3 length equals 15 residues. CDR1 is SGHTA and CDR2 is FQGTGA in the germline V gene. V lost 5 bases and J lost 7; bases outside the gene matches: 6. CDR3 in amino acids: CASSPGLAGNNEQFF. CDR3 DNA: TGTGCCAGCAGCCCAGGACTAGCGGGAAATAATGAGCAGTTCTTC.